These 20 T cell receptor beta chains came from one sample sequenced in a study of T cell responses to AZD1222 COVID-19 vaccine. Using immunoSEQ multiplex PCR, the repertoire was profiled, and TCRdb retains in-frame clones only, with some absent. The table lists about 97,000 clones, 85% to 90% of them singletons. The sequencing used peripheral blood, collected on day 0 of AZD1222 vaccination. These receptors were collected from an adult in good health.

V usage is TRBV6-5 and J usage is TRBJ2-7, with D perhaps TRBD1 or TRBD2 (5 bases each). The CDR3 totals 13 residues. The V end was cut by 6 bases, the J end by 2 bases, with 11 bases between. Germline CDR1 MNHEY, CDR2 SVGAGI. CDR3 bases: TGTGCCAGCAGCCCGACAGCGGCCTACGAGCAGTACTTC. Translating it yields CASSPTAAYEQYF.

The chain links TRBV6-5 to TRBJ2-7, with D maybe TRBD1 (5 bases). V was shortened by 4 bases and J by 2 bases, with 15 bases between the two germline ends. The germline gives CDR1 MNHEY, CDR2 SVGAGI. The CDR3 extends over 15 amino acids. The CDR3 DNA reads TGTGCCAGCAGTTCTCCGAGGACACACCCCTACGAGCAGTACTTC. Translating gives CASSSPRTHPYEQYF.

The CDR3 loop is CASSWGDRGNEKLFF. DNA of the CDR3: TGTGCCAGCAGCTGGGGGGACAGGGGGAATGAAAAACTGTTTTTT. The rearrangement uses TRBV11-2 and TRBJ1-4; the match to TRBD1 covers 11 bases. CDR1 and CDR2 (germline): SGHAT, FQNNGV. J lost 5 bases, V lost 4 bases, and 3 bases had no gene match. This CDR3 is built from 15 residues.

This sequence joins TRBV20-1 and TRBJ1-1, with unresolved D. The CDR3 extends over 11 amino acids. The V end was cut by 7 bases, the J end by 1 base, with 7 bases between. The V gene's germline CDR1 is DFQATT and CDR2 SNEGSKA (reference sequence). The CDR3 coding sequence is TGCAGTGTTTCACCGAACACTGAAGCTTTCTTT. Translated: CSVSPNTEAFF.

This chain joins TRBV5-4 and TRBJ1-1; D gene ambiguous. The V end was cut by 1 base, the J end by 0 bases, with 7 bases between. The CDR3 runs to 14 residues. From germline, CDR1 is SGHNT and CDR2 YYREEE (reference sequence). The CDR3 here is CASSLTLMNTEAFF. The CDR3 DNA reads TGTGCCAGCAGCTTGACACTTATGAACACTGAAGCTTTCTTT.

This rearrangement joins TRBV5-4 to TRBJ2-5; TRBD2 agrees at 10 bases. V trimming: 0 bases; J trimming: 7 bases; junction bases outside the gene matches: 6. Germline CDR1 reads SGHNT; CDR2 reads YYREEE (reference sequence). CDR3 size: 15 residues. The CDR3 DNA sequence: TGTGCCAGCAGCTTGGAAGCGGGGGGGGCCGGGACCCAGTACTTC. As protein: CASSLEAGGAGTQYF.

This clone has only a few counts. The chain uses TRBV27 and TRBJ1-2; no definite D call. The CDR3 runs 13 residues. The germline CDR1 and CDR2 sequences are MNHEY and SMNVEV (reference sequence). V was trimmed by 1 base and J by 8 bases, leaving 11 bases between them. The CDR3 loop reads CASSLLYGRGYTF. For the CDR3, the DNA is TGTGCCAGCAGTTTATTATACGGAAGAGGCTACACCTTC.

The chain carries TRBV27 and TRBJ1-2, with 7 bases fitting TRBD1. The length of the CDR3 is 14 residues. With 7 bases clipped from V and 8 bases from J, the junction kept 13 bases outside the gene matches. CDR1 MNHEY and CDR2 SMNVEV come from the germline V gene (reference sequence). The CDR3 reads CASTPGRPGGGYTF. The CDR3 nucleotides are TGTGCCAGCACCCCGGGACGGCCAGGGGGGGGCTACACCTTC.

The CDR3, as DNA: TGTGCCAGCAGCTCCACCCCGGGGGGGGATTCACCCCTCCACTTT. It encodes CASSSTPGGDSPLHF. This chain joins TRBV9 and TRBJ1-6, with D possibly matching TRBD1 (5 bases). The germline V gene encodes CDR1 SGDLS and CDR2 YYNGEE. This CDR3 spans 15 amino acids. V was pared by 4 bases and J by 8 bases, with 16 bases between.

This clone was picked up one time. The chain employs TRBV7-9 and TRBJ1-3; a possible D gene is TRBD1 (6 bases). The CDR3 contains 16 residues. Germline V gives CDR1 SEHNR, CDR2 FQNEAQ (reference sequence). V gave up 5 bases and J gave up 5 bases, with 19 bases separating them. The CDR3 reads CASSPLEGGRRNTIYF. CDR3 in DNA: TGTGCCAGCAGCCCTCTTGAGGGGGGTCGTAGAAACACCATATATTTT.

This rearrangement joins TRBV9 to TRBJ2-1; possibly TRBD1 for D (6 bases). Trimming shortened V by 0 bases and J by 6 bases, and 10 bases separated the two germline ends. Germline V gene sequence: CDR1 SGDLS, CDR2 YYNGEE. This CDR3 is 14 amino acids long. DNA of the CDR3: TGTGCCAGCAGCGTAGTCGACAGGCTCAATGAGCAGTTCTTC. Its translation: CASSVVDRLNEQFF.

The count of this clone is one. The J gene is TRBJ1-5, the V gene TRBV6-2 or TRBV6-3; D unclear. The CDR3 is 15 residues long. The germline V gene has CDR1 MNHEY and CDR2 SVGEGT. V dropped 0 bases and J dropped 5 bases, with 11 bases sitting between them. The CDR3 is CASSYSIPGHQPQHF. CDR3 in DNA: TGTGCCAGCAGTTACTCGATTCCGGGTCATCAGCCCCAGCATTTT.

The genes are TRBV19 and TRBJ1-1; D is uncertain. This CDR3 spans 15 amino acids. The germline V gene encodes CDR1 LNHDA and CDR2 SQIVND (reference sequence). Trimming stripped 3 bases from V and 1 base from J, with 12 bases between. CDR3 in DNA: TGTGCCAGTAGTATTAGTGGGGTGGCGAACACTGAAGCTTTCTTT. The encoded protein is CASSISGVANTEAFF.

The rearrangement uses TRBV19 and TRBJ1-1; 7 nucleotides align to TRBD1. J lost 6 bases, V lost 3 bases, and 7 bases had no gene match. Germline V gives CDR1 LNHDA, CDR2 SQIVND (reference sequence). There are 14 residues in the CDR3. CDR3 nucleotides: TGTGCCAGTAGTATTTTACAGGGGCACCCTGAAGCTTTCTTT. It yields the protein CASSILQGHPEAFF.

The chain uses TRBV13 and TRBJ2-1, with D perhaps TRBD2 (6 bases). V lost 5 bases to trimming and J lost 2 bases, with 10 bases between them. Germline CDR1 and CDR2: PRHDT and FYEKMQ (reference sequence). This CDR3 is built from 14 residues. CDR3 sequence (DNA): TGTGCCAGCAGCGTCCGGAGGGCCTACAATGAGCAGTTCTTC. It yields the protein CASSVRRAYNEQFF.

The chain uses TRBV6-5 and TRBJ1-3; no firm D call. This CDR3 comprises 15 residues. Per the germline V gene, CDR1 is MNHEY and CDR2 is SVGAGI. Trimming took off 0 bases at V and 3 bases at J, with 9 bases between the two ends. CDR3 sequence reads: CASSYSRGSGNTIYF. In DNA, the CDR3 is TGTGCCAGCAGTTACTCGAGAGGGAGTGGAAACACCATATATTTT.

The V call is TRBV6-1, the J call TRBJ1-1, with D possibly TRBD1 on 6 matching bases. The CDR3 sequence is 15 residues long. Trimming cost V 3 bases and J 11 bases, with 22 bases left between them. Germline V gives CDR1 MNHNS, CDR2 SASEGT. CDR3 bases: TGTGCCAGCAGTGACCCGTTCCCCCGGGCCCAGGGGGCTTTCTTT. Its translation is CASSDPFPRAQGAFF.

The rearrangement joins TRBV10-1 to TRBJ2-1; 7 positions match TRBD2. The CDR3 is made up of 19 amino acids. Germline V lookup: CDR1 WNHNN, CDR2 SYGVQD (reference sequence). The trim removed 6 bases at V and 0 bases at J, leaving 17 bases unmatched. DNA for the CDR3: TGCGCCAGCAGCCAAAGCGGGACGACCTCCAACCGCTCCTACAATGAGCAGTTCTTC. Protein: CASSQSGTTSNRSYNEQFF.

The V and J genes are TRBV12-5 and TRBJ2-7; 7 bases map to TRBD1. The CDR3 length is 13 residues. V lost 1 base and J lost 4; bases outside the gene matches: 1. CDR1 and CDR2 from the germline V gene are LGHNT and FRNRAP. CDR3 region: CASGLGGQYEQYF. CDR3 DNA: TGTGCTAGTGGTTTGGGGGGACAGTACGAGCAGTACTTC.

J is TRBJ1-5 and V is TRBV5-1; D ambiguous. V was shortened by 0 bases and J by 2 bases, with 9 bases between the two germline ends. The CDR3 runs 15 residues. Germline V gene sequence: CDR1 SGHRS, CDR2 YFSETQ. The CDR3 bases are TGCGCCAGCAGCTTGGAGGTGGGCGGCAATCAGCCCCAGCATTTT. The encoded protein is CASSLEVGGNQPQHF.